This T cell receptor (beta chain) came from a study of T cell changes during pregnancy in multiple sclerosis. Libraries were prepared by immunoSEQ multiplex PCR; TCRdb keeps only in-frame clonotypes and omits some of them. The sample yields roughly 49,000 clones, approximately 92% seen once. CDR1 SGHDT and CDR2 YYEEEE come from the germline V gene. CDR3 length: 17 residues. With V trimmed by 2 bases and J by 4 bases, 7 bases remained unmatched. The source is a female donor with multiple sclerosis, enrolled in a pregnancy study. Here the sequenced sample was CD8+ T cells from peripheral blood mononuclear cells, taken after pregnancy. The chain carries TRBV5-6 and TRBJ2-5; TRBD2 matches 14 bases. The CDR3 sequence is CASSFRTSGGNRETQYF. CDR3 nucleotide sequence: TGTGCCAGCAGCTTCAGGACTAGCGGGGGGAACAGAGAGACCCAGTACTTC.